Each of the 6 T cell receptor beta chains below was sequenced from the same sample in a study of blood T cell repertoires in COVID-19. Only in-frame clones appear in the TCRdb table, and some are missing; sequencing was by immunoSEQ multiplex PCR. The sample lists about 48,000 clones; more than 75% were seen once. The material sequenced was peripheral blood. The origin of the receptors is a woman in her fifties or sixties with acute or convalescent COVID-19.

This sequence joins TRBV5-4 and TRBJ2-5; 9 bases align to TRBD2. This CDR3 has 16 residues. From germline, CDR1 is SGHNT and CDR2 YYREEE (reference sequence). Trimming took 1 base from V and 1 from J; bases not matched to a gene: 5. CDR3 loop: CASSLTWRGGQETQYF. CDR3 bases: TGTGCCAGCAGCTTGACTTGGCGGGGGGGCCAAGAGACCCAGTACTTC.

This clone has a handful of counts. This chain uses TRBV27 with TRBJ1-1, with D tentatively TRBD1 (6 bases). Germline CDR1 MNHEY, CDR2 SMNVEV (reference sequence). The V gene lost 1 base and the J gene lost 1 base, with 7 bases spanning the gap. The CDR3 runs 14 residues. CDR3 residues: CASSLLDRNTEAFF. DNA of the CDR3: TGTGCCAGCAGTTTATTGGACAGGAACACTGAAGCTTTCTTT.

The chain carries TRBV5-1 and TRBJ1-1; 7 bases fit TRBD1. Germline CDR1 is SGHRS and CDR2 is YFSETQ. V was pared by 4 bases and J by 1 base, with 7 bases of the junction left unmatched. The CDR3 spans 15 residues. The CDR3 DNA follows: TGCGCCAGCAGCACCTCCGGGACAGCGAACACTGAAGCTTTCTTT. Protein: CASSTSGTANTEAFF.

This clone was observed once. The V gene is TRBV9, the J gene TRBJ2-5; D perhaps matches TRBD2 (6 bases). The V gene's germline CDR1 is SGDLS and CDR2 YYNGEE. This CDR3 has 14 amino acids. Between the trimmed V and J ends, which lost 0 bases and 5 bases, there was a span of 11 bases. DNA of the CDR3: TGTGCCAGCAGCGTAGCTGGAGGGAAGGAGACCCAGTACTTC. It codes for CASSVAGGKETQYF. Drawing the rest from reference TRBV9 and TRBJ2-5, the complete variable domain is DSGVTQTPKHLITATGQRVTLRCSPRSGDLSVYWYQQSLDQGLQFLIQYYNGEERAKGNILERFSAQQFPDLHSELNLSSLELGDSALYFCASSVAGGKETQYFGPGTRLLVL.

V gene TRBV4-1 combines with J gene TRBJ1-2; D gene ambiguous. The germline V and J ends were trimmed by 0 bases and 5 bases, with 19 bases remaining between them. This CDR3 region has 17 residues. The germline V gene has CDR1 MGHRA and CDR2 YSYEKL. This chain's CDR3 is CASSQETGKSGVYGYTF. The DNA of the CDR3 is TGCGCCAGCAGCCAAGAAACCGGGAAATCAGGAGTATATGGCTACACCTTC.

This clone was counted a few times. The J gene is TRBJ2-3, the V gene TRBV7-9, with 10 positions matching TRBD2. Germline CDR1 is SEHNR and CDR2 is FQNEAQ (reference sequence). The CDR3 runs to 18 residues. V was pared by 6 bases and J by 5 bases, with 17 bases of the junction left unmatched. CDR3 bases: TGTGCCAGCAGGCCAAACCTAAGGGAGCGGGAGGGCGTAGATACGCAGTATTTT. Translating it yields CASRPNLREREGVDTQYF.